Below, one TCR beta chain is given with its context. This entry comes from a study of blood T cell repertoires in COVID-19. Study processing details: Scientists estimated how many nucleated cells there were by amplifying reference gene primers. Sequenced by immunoSEQ multiplex PCR; TCRdb stores in-frame clones only, minus some. V, J and clone size reflect that table, while D and trimming were determined from the DNA. Counted here are approximately 65,000 clones, 85% to 95% occurring once; the ten biggest clones make up approximately 2.9%. Trimming stripped 2 bases from V and 4 bases from J, with 6 bases between. Germline V gene data show CDR1 as MDHEN and CDR2 as SYDVKM. This CDR3 has 13 amino acids.

Sequencing was performed on peripheral blood. This chain joins TRBV28 and TRBJ2-1, with D tentatively TRBD2 (5 bases). The source of this sequence is a man aged 70 or older with active COVID-19. This chain's CDR3 is CASSLQRYNEQFF. The CDR3 bases are TGTGCCAGCAGTTTACAGCGGTACAATGAGCAGTTCTTC. Full variable domain (missing parts from reference TRBV28 and TRBJ2-1): DVKVTQSSRYLVKRTGEKVFLECVQDMDHENMFWYRQDPGLGLRLIYFSYDVKMKEKGDIPEGYSVSREKKERFSLILESASTNQTSMYLCASSLQRYNEQFFGPGTRLTVL.